These 10 T cell receptor beta chains share one sample of origin, sequenced in a study of CD8 T cells in ankylosing spondylitis. In TCRdb, the 5' RACE reads were re-called with MiXCR into one record per CDR3 protein. This table has approximately 140,000 distinct CDR3 sequences, around 9.7% appearing once. Source material: blood, either unsorted or a sorted T cell fraction (not recorded which). Receptors were obtained from a male donor with ankylosing spondylitis or in good health (not recorded which).

The rearrangement links TRBV29-1 to TRBJ2-1; TRBD2 might be the D (6 bases). The CDR3 loop spans 16 amino acids. The V and J ends lost 0 bases and 11 bases respectively, with 23 bases between them. From germline, CDR1 is SQVTM and CDR2 ANQGSEA. CDR3 protein: CSVEEGLAQNYYQQFF. The CDR3 DNA reads TGCAGCGTTGAAGAGGGGCTAGCGCAAAACTACTATCAGCAGTTCTTC.

This rearrangement joins TRBV5-5 to TRBJ2-3; the D is unclear. CDR1 SGHKS and CDR2 YYEKEE come from the germline V gene (reference sequence). Trimming removed 4 bases from V and 0 bases from J, with 9 bases in between. The CDR3 is 14 amino acids. DNA for the CDR3: TGTGCCAGCAGCCATGGAGCTAGCACAGATACGCAGTATTTT. Its protein product is CASSHGASTDTQYF.

This clonotype was observed at least ten times. CDR3 nucleotide sequence: TGCAGTGCCAGGGGAGAGGGCAATCAGCCCCAGCATTTT. Its translation: CSARGEGNQPQHF. The rearrangement links TRBV20-1 to TRBJ1-5; possibly TRBD1 for D (6 bases). The CDR3 is made up of 13 amino acids. Germline CDR1 and CDR2: DFQATT and SNEGSKA (reference sequence). The V end was cut by 6 bases, the J end by 2 bases, with 11 bases between.

This clonotype was counted ten times or more. The V and J genes are TRBV20-1 and TRBJ2-1, with 9 positions matching TRBD2. CDR3 length: 14 residues. Germline CDR1 is DFQATT and CDR2 is SNEGSKA (reference sequence). With V trimmed by 6 bases and J by 0 bases, 3 bases remained unmatched. The CDR3 DNA follows: TGCAGTGCATCTAGCGGGAACTCCTACAATGAGCAGTTCTTC. Encoded protein: CSASSGNSYNEQFF.

The gene calls are TRBV6-2 or TRBV6-3 and TRBJ2-7, with 11 bases lining up with TRBD2. The V gene end was trimmed by 6 bases and the J gene end by 1 base; junction bases not matched to a gene: 8. The CDR3 is made up of 16 amino acids. Germline V gene lookup returns CDR1 MNHEY and CDR2 SVGEGT. The CDR3 DNA reads TGTGCCAGCAGCCCAACCGGGACTAGCGGATCCTACGAGCAGTACTTC. This gives the protein CASSPTGTSGSYEQYF.

J is TRBJ2-3 and V is TRBV5-1, with 7 positions matching TRBD2. The trim removed 4 bases at V and 2 bases at J, leaving 16 bases unmatched. The germline V gene has CDR1 SGHRS and CDR2 YFSETQ. The CDR3 length is 18 residues. CDR3 bases: TGCGCCAGCAGCCTACGGACTAGTTTTATATCCTCCACAGATACGCAGTATTTT. This gives the protein CASSLRTSFISSTDTQYF.

There are many counts of this clonotype. The rearrangement uses TRBV6-5 and TRBJ2-6; weak D call: TRBD2 (6 bases). Germline CDR1 is MNHEY and CDR2 is SVGAGI. The CDR3 loop spans 17 amino acids. Deletions cut 1 base from V and 4 bases from J, with 14 bases between. The chain's CDR3 is CASSYFGRTKGANVLTF. CDR3 bases: TGTGCCAGCAGTTACTTCGGCAGGACTAAGGGGGCCAACGTCCTGACTTTC.

This clonotype appeared many times. V is TRBV7-8 and J is TRBJ2-1; D gene ambiguous. V gave up 4 bases and J gave up 1 base, with 14 bases separating them. In germline, CDR1 is SGHVS, CDR2 FQNEAQ. CDR3 length: 16 residues. CDR3 amino acids: CASSSPPRPSYNEQFF. The CDR3 coding sequence is TGTGCCAGCAGCTCCCCCCCGCGTCCGTCCTACAATGAGCAGTTCTTC.

This clonotype was counted many times. The chain uses TRBV12-3 or TRBV12-4 and TRBJ2-5; maybe TRBD2 (6 bases). The CDR3 has 15 amino acids. V was pared by 3 bases and J by 1 base, with 12 bases between. The CDR3 DNA reads as TGTGCCAGCAGTTTTACAGGCGGGGTCCAAGAGACCCAGTACTTC. The encoded protein is CASSFTGGVQETQYF.

Many counts were recorded for this clonotype. This chain connects TRBV7-7 to TRBJ2-7; TRBD1 matches at 11 bases. The germline V gene encodes CDR1 SSHAT and CDR2 FNYEAQ (reference sequence). CDR3 size: 14 residues. J lost 2 bases, V lost 5 bases, and 2 bases had no gene match. The CDR3 loop reads CASSTGQGAYEQYF. CDR3 DNA sequence: TGTGCCAGCAGCACGGGACAGGGGGCCTACGAGCAGTACTTC.